The 9 T cell receptor beta chains below come from one sample, sequenced in a study of blood T cell repertoires in COVID-19. The method was immunoSEQ multiplex PCR; TCRdb's version includes in-frame clones alone and lacks a portion of them. Seen here are 250,000 to 350,000 clones, 80% to 95% observed once, and the top ten hold 0.9% to 1.2%. Sequencing input: PBMCs or T cells enriched from blood (not recorded which). The source is a woman aged 25-40 years who had recovered from COVID-19.

This sequence joins TRBV29-1 and TRBJ1-5; a possible D gene is TRBD1 (6 bases). Germline V gene lookup returns CDR1 SQVTM and CDR2 ANQGSEA. This CDR3 contains 14 residues. V shed 4 bases and J shed 4 bases, with 14 bases lying between them. CDR3 sequence reads: CSVVQGFGNQPQHF. For the CDR3, the DNA is TGCAGCGTTGTCCAGGGGTTCGGGAATCAGCCCCAGCATTTT.

The chain couples TRBV30 to TRBJ1-5; weak D call: TRBD1 (6 bases). V gave up 1 base and J gave up 2 bases, with 24 bases separating them. The CDR3 contains 19 residues. The V gene's germline CDR1 is GTSNPN and CDR2 SVGIG (reference sequence). In nucleotides, the CDR3 is TGTGCCTGGAGTGCCAAGCCCAACAGGGATTCGTATGGCAATCAGCCCCAGCATTTT. As protein: CAWSAKPNRDSYGNQPQHF.

This sequence joins TRBV21-1 and TRBJ2-5; the table's D call of TRBD2 was not tested on the DNA. TRBV21-1 is described as a pseudogene. There are 16 residues in the CDR3. The CDR3: CASSLYIATLSETQYF. CDR3 bases: TGTGCCAGCAGTTTATATATAGCTACACTCTCTGAGACCCAGTACTTC.

This sequence joins TRBV11-3 and TRBJ2-2; 14 bases map to TRBD2. CDR1 SGHNT and CDR2 YENEEA come from the germline V gene. J lost 3 bases, V lost 2 bases, and 2 bases had no gene match. CDR3 size: 17 residues. In nucleotides, the CDR3 is TGTGCCAGCAGCTTAAGACTAGCGGGAGGGGACACCGGGGAGCTGTTTTTT. Protein product: CASSLRLAGGDTGELFF.

V is TRBV28 and J is TRBJ2-1, with D perhaps TRBD2 (5 bases). Germline V CDR1 and CDR2: MDHEN, SYDVKM. There are 15 residues in the CDR3. V was pared by 2 bases and J by 6 bases, with 14 bases between. DNA for the CDR3: TGTGCCAGCAGTTTAATTCCCCCTGAGGGCAATGAGCAGTTCTTC. Amino acids: CASSLIPPEGNEQFF.

The chain employs TRBV11-3 and TRBJ2-3; TRBD2 matches 8 bases. The CDR3 contains 14 residues. The germline V gene has CDR1 SGHNT and CDR2 YENEEA. J lost 3 bases, V lost 3 bases, and 2 bases had no gene match. For the CDR3, the DNA is TGTGCCAGCAGCTTGAGCGGGAGAACAGATACGCAGTATTTT. Its translation: CASSLSGRTDTQYF.

The chain links TRBV18 to TRBJ2-1; D is perhaps TRBD1 (5 bases). V was pared by 2 bases and J by 3 bases, with 11 bases between. This CDR3 has 15 amino acids. Per the germline V gene, CDR1 is KGHSH and CDR2 is LQKENI. For the CDR3, the DNA is TGTGCCAGCTCACCAAGTCAGGGATTCTACAATGAGCAGTTCTTC. It translates to CASSPSQGFYNEQFF.

This clone was picked up one time. The rearrangement links TRBV28 to TRBJ1-2; no clear D. The CDR3 runs 13 residues. The V gene's germline CDR1 is MDHEN and CDR2 SYDVKM. Trimming stripped 4 bases from V and 4 bases from J, with 10 bases between. CDR3 sequence reads: CASSWAGSYGYTF. CDR3 DNA: TGTGCCAGCAGTTGGGCGGGGAGCTATGGCTACACCTTC.

The table lists this clone with a few counts. The chain's CDR3 is CASSTRAGSLDAFF. CDR3 in DNA: TGTGCCAGTAGTACCCGCGCGGGTTCGTTAGACGCTTTCTTT. V gene TRBV19 combines with J gene TRBJ1-1, with D hard to call. The V and J ends lost 4 bases and 11 bases respectively, with 20 bases between them. The V gene's germline CDR1 is LNHDA and CDR2 SQIVND (reference sequence). The CDR3 is made up of 14 amino acids.